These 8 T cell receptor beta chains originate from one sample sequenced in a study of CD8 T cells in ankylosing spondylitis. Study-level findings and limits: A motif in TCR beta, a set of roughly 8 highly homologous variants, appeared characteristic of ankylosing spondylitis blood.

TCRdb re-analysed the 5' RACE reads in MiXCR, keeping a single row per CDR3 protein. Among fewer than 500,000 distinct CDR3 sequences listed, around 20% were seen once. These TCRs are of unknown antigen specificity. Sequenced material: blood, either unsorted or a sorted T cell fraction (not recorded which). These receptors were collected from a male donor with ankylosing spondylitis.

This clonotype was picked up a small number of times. The chain's CDR3 is CASSLGGQNSNQPQHF. In DNA, the CDR3 is TGTGCCAGCAGCTTAGGGGGACAGAATAGCAATCAGCCCCAGCATTTT. The chain joins TRBV7-8 to TRBJ1-5, with 7 bases that match TRBD1. V was pared by 1 base and J by 0 bases, with 3 bases of the junction left unmatched. Germline assignment: CDR1 SGHVS and CDR2 FQNEAQ. The CDR3 is 16 residues long.

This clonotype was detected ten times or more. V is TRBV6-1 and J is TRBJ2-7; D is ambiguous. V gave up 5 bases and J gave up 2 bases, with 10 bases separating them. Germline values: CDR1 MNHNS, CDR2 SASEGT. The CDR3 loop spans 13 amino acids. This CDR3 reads CASSTRMTYEQYF. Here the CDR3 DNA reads TGTGCCAGCAGTACAAGGATGACCTACGAGCAGTACTTC.

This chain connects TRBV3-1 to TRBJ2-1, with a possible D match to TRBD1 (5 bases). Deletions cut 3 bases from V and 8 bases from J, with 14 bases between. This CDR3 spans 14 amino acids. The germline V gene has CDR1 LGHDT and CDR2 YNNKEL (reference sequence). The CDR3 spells CASSQGRISDEQFF. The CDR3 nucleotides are TGTGCCAGCAGCCAGGGGCGGATTTCGGATGAGCAGTTCTTC.

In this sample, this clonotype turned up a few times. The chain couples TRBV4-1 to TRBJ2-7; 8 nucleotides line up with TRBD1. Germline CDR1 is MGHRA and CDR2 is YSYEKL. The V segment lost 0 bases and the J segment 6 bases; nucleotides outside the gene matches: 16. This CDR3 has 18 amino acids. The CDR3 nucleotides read TGCGCCAGCAGCCAAGATTCGTCGGGGACAGGTGTCCGCGTCGAGCAGTACTTC. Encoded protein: CASSQDSSGTGVRVEQYF.

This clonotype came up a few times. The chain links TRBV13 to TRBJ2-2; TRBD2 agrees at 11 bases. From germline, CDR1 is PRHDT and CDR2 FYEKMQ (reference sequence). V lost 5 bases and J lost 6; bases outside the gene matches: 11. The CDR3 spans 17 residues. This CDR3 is CASSPNSGRAIAGELFF. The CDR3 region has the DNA TGTGCCAGCAGCCCGAATAGCGGGAGGGCCATAGCCGGGGAGCTGTTTTTT.

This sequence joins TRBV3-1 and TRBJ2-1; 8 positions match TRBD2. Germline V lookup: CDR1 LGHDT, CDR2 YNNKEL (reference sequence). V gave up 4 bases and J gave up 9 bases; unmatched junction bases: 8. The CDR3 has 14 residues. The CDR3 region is CASSPPAGGGEQFF. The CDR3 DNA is TGTGCCAGCAGCCCTCCGGCGGGGGGCGGTGAGCAGTTCTTC.

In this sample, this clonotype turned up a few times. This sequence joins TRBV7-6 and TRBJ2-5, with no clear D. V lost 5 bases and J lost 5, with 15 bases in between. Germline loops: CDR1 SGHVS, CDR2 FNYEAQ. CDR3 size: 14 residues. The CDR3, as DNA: TGTGCCAGCAGCCTAGGTCGGGTCATCGAGACCCAGTACTTC. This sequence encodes CASSLGRVIETQYF.

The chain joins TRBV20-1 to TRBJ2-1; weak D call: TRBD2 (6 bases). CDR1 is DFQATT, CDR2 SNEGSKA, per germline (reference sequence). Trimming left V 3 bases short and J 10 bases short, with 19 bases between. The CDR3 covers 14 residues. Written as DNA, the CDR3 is TGCAGTGCTAGTACGGGGGAGAGACCTCGGGAGCAGTTCTTC. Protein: CSASTGERPREQFF.